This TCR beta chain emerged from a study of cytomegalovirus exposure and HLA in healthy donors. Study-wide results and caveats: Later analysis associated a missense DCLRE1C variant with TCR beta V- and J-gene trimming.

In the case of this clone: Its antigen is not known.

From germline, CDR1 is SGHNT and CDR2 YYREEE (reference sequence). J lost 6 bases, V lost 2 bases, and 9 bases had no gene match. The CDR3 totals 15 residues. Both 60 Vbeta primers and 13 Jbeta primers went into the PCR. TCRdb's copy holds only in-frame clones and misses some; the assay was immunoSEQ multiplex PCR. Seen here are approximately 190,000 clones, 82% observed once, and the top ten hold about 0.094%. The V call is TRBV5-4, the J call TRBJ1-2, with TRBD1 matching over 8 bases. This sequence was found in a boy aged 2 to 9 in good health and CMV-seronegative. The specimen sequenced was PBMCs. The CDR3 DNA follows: TGTGCCAGCAGCTTCGGGCAGGGGGCAGGGGATGGCTACACCTTC. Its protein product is CASSFGQGAGDGYTF.